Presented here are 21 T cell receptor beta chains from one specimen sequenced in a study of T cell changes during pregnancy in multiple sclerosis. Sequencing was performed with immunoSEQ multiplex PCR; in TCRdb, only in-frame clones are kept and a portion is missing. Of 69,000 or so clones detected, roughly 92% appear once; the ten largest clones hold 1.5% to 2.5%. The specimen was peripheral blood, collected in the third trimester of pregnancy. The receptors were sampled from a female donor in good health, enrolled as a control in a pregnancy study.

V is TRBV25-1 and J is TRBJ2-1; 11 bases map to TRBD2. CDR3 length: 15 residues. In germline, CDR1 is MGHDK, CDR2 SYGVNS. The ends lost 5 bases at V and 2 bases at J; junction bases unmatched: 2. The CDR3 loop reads CASSILAGAYNEQFF. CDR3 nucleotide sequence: TGTGCCAGCAGTATACTAGCGGGAGCCTACAATGAGCAGTTCTTC.

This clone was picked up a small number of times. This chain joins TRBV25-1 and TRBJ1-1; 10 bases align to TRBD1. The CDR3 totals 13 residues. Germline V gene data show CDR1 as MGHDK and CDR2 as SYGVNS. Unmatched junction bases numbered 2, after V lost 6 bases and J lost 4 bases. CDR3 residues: CASSGQGGTEAFF. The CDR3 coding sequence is TGTGCCAGCAGCGGACAGGGGGGCACTGAAGCTTTCTTT.

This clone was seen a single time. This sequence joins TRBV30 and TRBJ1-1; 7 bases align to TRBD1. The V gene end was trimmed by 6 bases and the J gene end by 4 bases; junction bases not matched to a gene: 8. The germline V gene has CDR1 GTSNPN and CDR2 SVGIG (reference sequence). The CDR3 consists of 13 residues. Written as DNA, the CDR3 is TGTGCCTGCTCGGACAGGAGGAGCACTGAAGCTTTCTTT. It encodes CACSDRRSTEAFF.

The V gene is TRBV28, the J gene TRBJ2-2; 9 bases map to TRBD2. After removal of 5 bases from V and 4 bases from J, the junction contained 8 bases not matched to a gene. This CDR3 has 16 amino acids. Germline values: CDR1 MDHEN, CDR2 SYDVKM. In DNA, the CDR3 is TGTGCCAGCAGTCCGTATAGCGGGAGTATCACCGGGGAGCTGTTTTTT. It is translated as CASSPYSGSITGELFF. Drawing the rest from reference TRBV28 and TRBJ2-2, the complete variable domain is DVKVTQSSRYLVKRTGEKVFLECVQDMDHENMFWYRQDPGLGLRLIYFSYDVKMKEKGDIPEGYSVSREKKERFSLILESASTNQTSMYLCASSPYSGSITGELFFGEGSRLTVL.

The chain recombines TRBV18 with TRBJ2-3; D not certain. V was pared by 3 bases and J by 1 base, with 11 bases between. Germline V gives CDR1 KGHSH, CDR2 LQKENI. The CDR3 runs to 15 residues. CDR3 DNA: TGTGCCAGCTCACCTGTCATGGCGGGCACAGATACGCAGTATTTT. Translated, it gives CASSPVMAGTDTQYF.

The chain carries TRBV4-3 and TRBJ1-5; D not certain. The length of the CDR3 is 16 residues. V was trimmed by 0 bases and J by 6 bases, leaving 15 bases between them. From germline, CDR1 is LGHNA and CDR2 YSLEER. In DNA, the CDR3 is TGCGCCAGCAGCCAAGATTTATGGGAGTCTGGTCAGCCCCAGCATTTT. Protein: CASSQDLWESGQPQHF.

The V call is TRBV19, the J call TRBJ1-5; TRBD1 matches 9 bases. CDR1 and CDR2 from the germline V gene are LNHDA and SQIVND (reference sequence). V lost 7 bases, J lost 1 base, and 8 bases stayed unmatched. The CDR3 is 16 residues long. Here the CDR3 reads CASNGQGRTSNQPQHF. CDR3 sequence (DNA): TGTGCCAGTAACGGACAGGGGCGGACAAGCAATCAGCCCCAGCATTTT.

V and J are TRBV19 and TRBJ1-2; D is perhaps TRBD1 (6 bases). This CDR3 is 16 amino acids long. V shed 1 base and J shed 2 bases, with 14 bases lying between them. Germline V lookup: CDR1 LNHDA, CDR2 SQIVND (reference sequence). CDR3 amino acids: CASSIAQGIKNYGYTF. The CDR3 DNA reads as TGTGCCAGTAGTATAGCACAGGGAATAAAAAACTATGGCTACACCTTC.

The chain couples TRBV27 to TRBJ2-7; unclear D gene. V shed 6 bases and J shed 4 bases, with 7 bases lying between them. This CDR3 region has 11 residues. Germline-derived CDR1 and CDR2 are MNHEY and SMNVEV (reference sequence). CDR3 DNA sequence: TGTGCCAGCAGATCCCCTTACGAGCAGTACTTC. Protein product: CASRSPYEQYF.

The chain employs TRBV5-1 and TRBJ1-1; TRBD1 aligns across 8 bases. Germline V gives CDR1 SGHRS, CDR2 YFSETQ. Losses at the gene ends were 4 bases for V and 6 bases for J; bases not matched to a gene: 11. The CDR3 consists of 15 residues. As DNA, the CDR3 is TGCGCCAGCAGCCCTTCCCAGGGGGCGGCCGCTGAAGCTTTCTTT. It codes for CASSPSQGAAAEAFF. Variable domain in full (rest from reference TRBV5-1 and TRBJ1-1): KAGVTQTPRYLIKTRGQQVTLSCSPISGHRSVSWYQQTPGQGLQFLFEYFSETQRNKGNFPGRFSGRQFSNSRSEMNVSTLELGDSALYLCASSPSQGAAAEAFFGQGTRLTVV.

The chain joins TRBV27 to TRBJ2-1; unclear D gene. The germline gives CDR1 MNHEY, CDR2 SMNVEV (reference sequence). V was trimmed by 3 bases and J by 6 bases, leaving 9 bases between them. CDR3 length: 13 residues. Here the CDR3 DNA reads TGTGCCAGCAGTTTGAGCGTCCTCAATGAGCAGTTCTTC. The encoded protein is CASSLSVLNEQFF.

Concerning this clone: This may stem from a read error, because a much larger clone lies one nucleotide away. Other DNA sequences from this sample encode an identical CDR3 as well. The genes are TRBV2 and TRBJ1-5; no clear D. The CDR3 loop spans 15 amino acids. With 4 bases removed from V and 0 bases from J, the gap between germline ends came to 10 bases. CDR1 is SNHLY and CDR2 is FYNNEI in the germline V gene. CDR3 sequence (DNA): TGTGCCAGCAGTGGAGAAAGTTATAGCAATCAGCCCCAGCATTTT. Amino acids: CASSGESYSNQPQHF.

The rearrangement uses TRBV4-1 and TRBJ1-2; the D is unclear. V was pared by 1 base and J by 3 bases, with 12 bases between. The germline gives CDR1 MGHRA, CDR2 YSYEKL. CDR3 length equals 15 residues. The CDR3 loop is CASSQGPTEYYGYTF. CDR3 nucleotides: TGCGCCAGCAGCCAAGGGCCAACGGAGTACTATGGCTACACCTTC.

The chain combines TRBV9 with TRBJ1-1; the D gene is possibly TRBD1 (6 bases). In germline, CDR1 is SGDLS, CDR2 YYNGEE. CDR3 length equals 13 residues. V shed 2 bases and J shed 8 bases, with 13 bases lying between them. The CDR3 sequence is CASSVLITGEAFF. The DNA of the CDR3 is TGTGCCAGCAGCGTCCTTATCACAGGGGAAGCTTTCTTT.

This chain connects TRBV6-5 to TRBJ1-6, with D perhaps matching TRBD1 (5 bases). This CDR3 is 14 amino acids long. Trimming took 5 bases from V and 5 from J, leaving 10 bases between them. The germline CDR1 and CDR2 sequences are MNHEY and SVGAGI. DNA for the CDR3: TGTGCCAGCAGTAGGGGTCGGGATAATTCACCCCTCCACTTT. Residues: CASSRGRDNSPLHF.

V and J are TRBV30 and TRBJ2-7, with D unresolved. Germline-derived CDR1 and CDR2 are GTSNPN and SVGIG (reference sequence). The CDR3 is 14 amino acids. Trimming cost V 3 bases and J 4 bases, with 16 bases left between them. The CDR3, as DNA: TGTGCCTGGAGCCTTACCGTTCCACTGTACGAGCAGTACTTC. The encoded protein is CAWSLTVPLYEQYF.

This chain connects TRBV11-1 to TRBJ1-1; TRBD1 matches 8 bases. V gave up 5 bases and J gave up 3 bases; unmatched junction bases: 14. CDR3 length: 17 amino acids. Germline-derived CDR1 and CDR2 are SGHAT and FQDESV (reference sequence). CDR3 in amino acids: CASSPKRRTGRDTEAFF. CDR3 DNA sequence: TGTGCCAGCAGCCCAAAACGACGGACAGGGAGGGACACTGAAGCTTTCTTT.

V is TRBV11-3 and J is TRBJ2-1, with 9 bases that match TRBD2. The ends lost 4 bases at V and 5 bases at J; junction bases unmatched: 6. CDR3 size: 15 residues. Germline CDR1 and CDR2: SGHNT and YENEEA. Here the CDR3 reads CASSSGLARNNEQFF. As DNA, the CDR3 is TGTGCCAGCAGCTCCGGACTAGCGCGTAACAATGAGCAGTTCTTC.

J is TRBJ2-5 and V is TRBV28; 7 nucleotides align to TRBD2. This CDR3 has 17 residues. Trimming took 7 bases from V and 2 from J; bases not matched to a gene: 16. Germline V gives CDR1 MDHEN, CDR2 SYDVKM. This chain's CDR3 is CASNRKEPGLRQETQYF. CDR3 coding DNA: TGTGCCAGCAATCGTAAGGAGCCGGGACTAAGACAAGAGACCCAGTACTTC.

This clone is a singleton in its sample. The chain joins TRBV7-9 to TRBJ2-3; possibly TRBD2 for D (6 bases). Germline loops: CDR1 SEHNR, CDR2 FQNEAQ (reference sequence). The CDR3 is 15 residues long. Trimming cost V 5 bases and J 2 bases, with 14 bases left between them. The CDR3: CASSQLPGDTDTQYF. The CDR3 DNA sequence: TGTGCCAGCAGCCAATTACCGGGAGACACAGATACGCAGTATTTT.

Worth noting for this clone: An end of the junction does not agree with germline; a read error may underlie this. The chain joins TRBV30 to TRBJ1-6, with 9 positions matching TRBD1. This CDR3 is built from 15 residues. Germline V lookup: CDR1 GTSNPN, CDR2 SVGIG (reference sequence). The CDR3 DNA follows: TGTACCTGGAGGCCTCCGGGACAGGGAAATTCACCCCTCCACTTT. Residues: CTWRPPGQGNSPLHF.